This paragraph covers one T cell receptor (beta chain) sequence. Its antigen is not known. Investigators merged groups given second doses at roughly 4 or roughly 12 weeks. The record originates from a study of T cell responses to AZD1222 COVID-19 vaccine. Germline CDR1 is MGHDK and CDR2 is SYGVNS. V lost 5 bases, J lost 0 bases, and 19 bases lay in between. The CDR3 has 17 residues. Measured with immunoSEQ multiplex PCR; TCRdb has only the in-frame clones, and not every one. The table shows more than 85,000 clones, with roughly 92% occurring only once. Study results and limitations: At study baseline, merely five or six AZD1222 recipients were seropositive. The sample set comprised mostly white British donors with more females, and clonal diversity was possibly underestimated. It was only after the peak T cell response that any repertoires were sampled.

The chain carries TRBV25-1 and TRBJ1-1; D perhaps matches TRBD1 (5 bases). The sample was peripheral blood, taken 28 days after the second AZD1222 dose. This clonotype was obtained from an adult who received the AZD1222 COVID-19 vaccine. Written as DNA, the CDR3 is TGTGCCAGCAGTCCGGGGGTTCTAAGCATTTTGAACACTGAAGCTTTCTTT. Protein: CASSPGVLSILNTEAFF.